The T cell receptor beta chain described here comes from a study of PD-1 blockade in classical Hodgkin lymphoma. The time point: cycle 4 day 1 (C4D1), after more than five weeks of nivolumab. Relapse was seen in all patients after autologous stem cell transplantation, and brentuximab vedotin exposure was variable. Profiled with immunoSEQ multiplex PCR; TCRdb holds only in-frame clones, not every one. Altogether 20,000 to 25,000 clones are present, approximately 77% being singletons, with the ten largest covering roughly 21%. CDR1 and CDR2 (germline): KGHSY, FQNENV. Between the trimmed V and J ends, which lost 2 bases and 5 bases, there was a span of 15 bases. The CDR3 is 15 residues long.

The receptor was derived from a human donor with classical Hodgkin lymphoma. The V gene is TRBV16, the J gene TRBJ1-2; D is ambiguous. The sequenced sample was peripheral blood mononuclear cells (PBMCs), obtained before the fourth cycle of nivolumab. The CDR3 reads CASSQRVTEGYGYTF. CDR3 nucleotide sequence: TGTGCCAGCAGCCAACGTGTTACAGAAGGATATGGCTACACCTTC.